This T cell receptor (beta chain) was identified during a study of T-cell memory formation after mild COVID-19. CDR1 SGHTA and CDR2 FQGNSA come from the germline V gene. V gave up 1 base and J gave up 4 bases, with 11 bases separating them. This CDR3 is 15 amino acids long. Regarding the study as a whole: Some clones that responded turned up in pre-infection memory, which suggests that cross-reactive memory joined in. Day 37-peaking second-wave clones had unconfirmed SARS-CoV-2 specificity.

A 5'RACE reaction primed in the constant segment made cDNA libraries of TCR alpha and TCR beta, and these carried sample barcodes and UMIs. TCRdb passed the 5' RACE reads through MiXCR, listing each CDR3 protein once. The sample contains about 290,000 distinct CDR3 sequences, more than 15% of which appear only once. On this clonotype: The antigen is unknown.

The TCR sequence derives from a man aged 18 to 35 who had mild COVID-19 (a few samples of this study predate the infection). Cell type and time point are not known. The sequenced sample consisted of PBMCs or a T cell subset sorted from them (not recorded which). This chain connects TRBV7-2 to TRBJ1-5, with D possibly TRBD1 on 5 matching bases. The chain's CDR3 is CASSLVKGWNQPQHF. The CDR3 DNA is TGTGCCAGCAGCTTAGTTAAGGGGTGGAATCAGCCCCAGCATTTT.